This entry describes one T cell receptor (beta chain). The method was immunoSEQ multiplex PCR; TCRdb's version includes in-frame clones alone and lacks a portion of them. The sample includes tens of thousands of clones, 85% to 90% seen only once; the top ten take around 2.4%. The entry originates in a study of PD-1 blockade in classical Hodgkin lymphoma. The CDR3 covers 13 residues. V dropped 3 bases and J dropped 5 bases, with 10 bases sitting between them. CDR1 and CDR2 from the germline V gene are MGHRA and YSYEKL. Time point denoted: cycle 4 day 1 (C4D1), after 6 weeks of nivolumab. There was relapse after autologous stem cell transplantation in every patient, and there was variation in brentuximab vedotin exposure. By magnetic negative selection, CD4+ T cells were purified from thawed PBMCs.

This rearrangement joins TRBV4-1 to TRBJ2-5, with D perhaps TRBD1 (5 bases). The clonotype was recovered from a human donor with classical Hodgkin lymphoma. The sample consisted of CD4+ T cells from blood, taken before the fourth cycle of nivolumab. As DNA, the CDR3 is TGCGCCAGCAGCCAGCAGGGTAGGGAGACCCAGTACTTC. Translated: CASSQQGRETQYF.